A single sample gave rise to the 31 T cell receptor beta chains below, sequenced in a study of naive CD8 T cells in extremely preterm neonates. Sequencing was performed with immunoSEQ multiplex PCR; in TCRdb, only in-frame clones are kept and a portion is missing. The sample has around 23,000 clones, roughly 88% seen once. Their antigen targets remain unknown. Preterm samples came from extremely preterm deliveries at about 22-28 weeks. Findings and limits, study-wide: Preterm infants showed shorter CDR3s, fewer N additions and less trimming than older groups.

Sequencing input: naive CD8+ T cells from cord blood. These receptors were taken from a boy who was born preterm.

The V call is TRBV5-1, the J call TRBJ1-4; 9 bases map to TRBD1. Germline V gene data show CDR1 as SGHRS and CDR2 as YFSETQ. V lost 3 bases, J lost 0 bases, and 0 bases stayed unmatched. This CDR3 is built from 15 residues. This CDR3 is CASSWTGATNEKLFF. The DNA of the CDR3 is TGCGCCAGCAGCTGGACAGGGGCAACTAATGAAAAACTGTTTTTT.

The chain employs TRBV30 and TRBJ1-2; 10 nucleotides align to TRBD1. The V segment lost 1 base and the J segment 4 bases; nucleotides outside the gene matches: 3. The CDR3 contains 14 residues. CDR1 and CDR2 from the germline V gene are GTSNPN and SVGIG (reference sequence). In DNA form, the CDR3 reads TGTGCCTGGAGTGCGACAGGGGGCGGCTATGGCTACACCTTC. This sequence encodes CAWSATGGGYGYTF.

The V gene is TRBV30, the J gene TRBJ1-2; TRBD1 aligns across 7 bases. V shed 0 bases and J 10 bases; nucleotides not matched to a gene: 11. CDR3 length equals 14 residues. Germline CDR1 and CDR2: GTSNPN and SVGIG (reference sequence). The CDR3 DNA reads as TGTGCCTGGAGTGTAGGGGGCGGATTCAATGACTACACCTTC. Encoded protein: CAWSVGGGFNDYTF.

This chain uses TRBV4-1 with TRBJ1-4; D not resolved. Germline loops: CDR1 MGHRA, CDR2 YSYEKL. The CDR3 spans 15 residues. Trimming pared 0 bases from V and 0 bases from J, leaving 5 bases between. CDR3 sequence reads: CASSQDPTTNEKLFF. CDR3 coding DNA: TGCGCCAGCAGCCAAGATCCAACAACTAATGAAAAACTGTTTTTT.

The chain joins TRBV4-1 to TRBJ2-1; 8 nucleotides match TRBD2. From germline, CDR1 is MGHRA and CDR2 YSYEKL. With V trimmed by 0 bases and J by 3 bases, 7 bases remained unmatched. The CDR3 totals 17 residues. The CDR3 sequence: CASSQDPLRGDYNEQFF. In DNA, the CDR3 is TGCGCCAGCAGCCAAGACCCCTTGCGGGGGGACTACAATGAGCAGTTCTTC.

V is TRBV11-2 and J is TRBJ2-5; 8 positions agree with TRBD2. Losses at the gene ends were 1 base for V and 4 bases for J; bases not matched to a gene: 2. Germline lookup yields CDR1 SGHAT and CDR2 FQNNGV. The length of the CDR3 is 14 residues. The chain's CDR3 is CASSLAGGPETQYF. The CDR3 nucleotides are TGTGCCAGCAGCTTAGCGGGGGGGCCAGAGACCCAGTACTTC. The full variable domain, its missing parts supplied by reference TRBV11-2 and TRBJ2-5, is EAGVAQSPRYKIIEKRQSVAFWCNPISGHATLYWYQQILGQGPKLLIQFQNNGVVDDSQLPKDRFSAERLKGVDSTLKIQPAKLEDSAVYLCASSLAGGPETQYFGPGTRLLVL.

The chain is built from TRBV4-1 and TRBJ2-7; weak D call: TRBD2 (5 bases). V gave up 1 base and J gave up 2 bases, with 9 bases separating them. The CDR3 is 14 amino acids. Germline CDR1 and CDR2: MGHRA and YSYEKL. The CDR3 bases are TGCGCCAGCAGCCAAGTCATCGGGACCTACGAGCAGTACTTC. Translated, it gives CASSQVIGTYEQYF.

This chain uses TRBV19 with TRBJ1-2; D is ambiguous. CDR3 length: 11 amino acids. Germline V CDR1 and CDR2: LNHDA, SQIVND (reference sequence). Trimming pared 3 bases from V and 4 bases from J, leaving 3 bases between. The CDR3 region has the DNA TGTGCCAGTAGTATCCCCTATGGCTACACCTTC. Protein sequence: CASSIPYGYTF. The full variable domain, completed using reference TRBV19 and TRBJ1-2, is DGGITQSPKYLFRKEGQNVTLSCEQNLNHDAMYWYRQDPGQGLRLIYYSQIVNDFQKGDIAEGYSVSREKKESFPLTVTSAQKNPTAFYLCASSIPYGYTFGSGTRLTVV.

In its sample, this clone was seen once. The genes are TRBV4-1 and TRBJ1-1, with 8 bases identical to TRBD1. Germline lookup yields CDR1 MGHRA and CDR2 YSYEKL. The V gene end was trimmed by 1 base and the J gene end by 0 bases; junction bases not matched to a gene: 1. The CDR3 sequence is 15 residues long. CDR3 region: CASSQGQGLNTEAFF. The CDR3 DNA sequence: TGCGCCAGCAGCCAAGGACAGGGGTTGAACACTGAAGCTTTCTTT.

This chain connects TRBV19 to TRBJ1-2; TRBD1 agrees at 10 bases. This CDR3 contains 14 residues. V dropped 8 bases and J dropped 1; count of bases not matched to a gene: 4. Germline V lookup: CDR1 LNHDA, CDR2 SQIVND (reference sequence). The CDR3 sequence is CASSGTGDNYGYTF. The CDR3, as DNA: TGTGCCAGTTCAGGGACAGGGGATAACTATGGCTACACCTTC.

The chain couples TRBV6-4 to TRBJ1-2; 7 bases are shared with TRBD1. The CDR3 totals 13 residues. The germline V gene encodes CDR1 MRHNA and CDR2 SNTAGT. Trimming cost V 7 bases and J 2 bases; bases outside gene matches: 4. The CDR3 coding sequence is TGTGCCAGCACCCCGACAGGGAACTATGGCTACACCTTC. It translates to CASTPTGNYGYTF.

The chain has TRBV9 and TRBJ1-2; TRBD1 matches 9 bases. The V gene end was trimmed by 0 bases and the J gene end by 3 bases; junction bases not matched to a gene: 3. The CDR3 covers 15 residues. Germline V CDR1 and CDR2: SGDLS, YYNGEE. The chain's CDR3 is CASSVDDRGDYGYTF. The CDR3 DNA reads TGTGCCAGCAGCGTAGATGACAGGGGGGACTATGGCTACACCTTC.

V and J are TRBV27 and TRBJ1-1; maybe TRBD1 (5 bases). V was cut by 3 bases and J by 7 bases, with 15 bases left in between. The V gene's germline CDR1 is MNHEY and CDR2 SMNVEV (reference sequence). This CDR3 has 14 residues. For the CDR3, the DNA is TGTGCCAGCAGTTTCGGGGGGGAAGAGGTTGAAGCTTTCTTT. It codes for CASSFGGEEVEAFF.

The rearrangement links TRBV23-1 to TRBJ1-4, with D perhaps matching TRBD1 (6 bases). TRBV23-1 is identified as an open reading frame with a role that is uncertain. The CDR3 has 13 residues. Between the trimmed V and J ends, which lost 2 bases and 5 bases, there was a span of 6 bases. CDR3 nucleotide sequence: TGCGCCAGCAGTCAAGGACAGAATGAAAAACTGTTTTTT. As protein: CASSQGQNEKLFF.

In nucleotides, the CDR3 is TGTGCCAGCAGTTTTGGGGCAAACACCATATATTTT. Translating it yields CASSFGANTIYF. The V and J genes are TRBV28 and TRBJ1-3; a possible D gene is TRBD1 (5 bases). Trimming shortened V by 3 bases and J by 6 bases, and 6 bases separated the two germline ends. From germline, CDR1 is MDHEN and CDR2 SYDVKM. This CDR3 is 12 amino acids long.

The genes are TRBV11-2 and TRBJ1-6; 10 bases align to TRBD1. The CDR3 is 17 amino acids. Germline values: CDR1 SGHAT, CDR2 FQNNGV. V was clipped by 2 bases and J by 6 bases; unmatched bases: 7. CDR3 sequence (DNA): TGTGCCAGCAGCTTACACCCCGGGACAGGGGTTAATTCACCCCTCCACTTT. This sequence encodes CASSLHPGTGVNSPLHF.

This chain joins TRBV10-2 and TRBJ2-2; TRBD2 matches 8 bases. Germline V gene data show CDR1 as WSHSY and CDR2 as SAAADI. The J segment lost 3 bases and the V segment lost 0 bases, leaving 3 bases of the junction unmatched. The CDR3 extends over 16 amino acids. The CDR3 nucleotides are TGCGCCAGCAGTGAGTCTAGCGGGACCTACACCGGGGAGCTGTTTTTT. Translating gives CASSESSGTYTGELFF.

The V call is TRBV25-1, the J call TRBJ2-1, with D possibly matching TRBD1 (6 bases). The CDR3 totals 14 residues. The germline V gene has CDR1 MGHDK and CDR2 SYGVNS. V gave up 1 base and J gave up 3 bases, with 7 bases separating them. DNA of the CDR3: TGTGCCAGCAGTGAATGGGGACACTACAATGAGCAGTTCTTC. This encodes CASSEWGHYNEQFF.

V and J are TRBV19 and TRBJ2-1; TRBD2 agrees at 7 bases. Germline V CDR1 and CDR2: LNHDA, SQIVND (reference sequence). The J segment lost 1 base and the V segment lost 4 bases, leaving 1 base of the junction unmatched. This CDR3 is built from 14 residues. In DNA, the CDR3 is TGTGCCAGTAGTACTAGCGGTTCCTACAATGAGCAGTTCTTC. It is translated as CASSTSGSYNEQFF.

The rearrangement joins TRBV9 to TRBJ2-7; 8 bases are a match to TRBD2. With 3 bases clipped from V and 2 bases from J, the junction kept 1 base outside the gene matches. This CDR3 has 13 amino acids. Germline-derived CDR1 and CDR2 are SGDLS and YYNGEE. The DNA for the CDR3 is TGTGCCAGCAGCGCGGGACTAGCCTACGAGCAGTACTTC. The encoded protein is CASSAGLAYEQYF.

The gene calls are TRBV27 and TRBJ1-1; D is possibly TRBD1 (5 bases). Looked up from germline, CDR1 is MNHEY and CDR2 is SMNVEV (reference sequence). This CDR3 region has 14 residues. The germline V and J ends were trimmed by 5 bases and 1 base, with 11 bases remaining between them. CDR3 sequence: CASSPLTGNTEAFF. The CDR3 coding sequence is TGTGCCAGCAGTCCCTTAACAGGGAACACTGAAGCTTTCTTT.

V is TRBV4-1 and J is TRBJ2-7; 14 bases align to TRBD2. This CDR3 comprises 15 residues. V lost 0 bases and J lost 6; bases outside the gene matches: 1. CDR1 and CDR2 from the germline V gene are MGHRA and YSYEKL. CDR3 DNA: TGCGCCAGCAGCCAAGATGGGACTAGCGGGGGCGAGCAGTACTTC. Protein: CASSQDGTSGGEQYF.

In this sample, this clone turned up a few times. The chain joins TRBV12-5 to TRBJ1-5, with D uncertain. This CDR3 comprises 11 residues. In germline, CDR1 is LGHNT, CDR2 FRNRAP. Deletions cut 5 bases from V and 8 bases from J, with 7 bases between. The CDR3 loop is CASGPGEPQHF. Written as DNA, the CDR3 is TGTGCTAGTGGTCCCGGGGAGCCCCAGCATTTT.

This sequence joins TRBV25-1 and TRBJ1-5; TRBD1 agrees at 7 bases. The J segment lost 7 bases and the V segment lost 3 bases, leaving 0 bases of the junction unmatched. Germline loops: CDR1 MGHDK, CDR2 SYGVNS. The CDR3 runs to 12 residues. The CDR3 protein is CASSDRGQPQHF. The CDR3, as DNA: TGTGCCAGCAGTGACAGGGGGCAGCCCCAGCATTTT. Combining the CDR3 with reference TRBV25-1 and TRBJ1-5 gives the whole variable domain EADIYQTPRYLVIGTGKKITLECSQTMGHDKMYWYQQDPGMELHLIHYSYGVNSTEKGDLSSESTVSRIRTEHFPLTLESARPSHTSQYLCASSDRGQPQHFGDGTRLSIL.

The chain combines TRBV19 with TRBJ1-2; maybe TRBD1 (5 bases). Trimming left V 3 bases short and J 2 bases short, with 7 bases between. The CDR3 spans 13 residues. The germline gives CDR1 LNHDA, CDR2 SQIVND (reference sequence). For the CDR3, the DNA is TGTGCCAGTAGTATGGGGGGGAACTATGGCTACACCTTC. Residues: CASSMGGNYGYTF. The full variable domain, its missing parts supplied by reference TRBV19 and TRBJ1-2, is DGGITQSPKYLFRKEGQNVTLSCEQNLNHDAMYWYRQDPGQGLRLIYYSQIVNDFQKGDIAEGYSVSREKKESFPLTVTSAQKNPTAFYLCASSMGGNYGYTFGSGTRLTVV.

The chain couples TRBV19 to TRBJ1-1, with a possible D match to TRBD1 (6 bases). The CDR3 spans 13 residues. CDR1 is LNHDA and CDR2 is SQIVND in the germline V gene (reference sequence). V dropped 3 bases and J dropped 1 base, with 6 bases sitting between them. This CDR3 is CASSIRGNTEAFF. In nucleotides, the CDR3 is TGTGCCAGTAGTATCAGGGGGAACACTGAAGCTTTCTTT.

This CDR3 is CASSQGIGGYEQYF. CDR3 coding DNA: TGCGCCAGCAGCCAGGGGATCGGGGGCTACGAGCAGTACTTC. The chain uses TRBV4-3 and TRBJ2-7, with D possibly TRBD2 on 6 matching bases. Germline CDR1 LGHNA, CDR2 YSLEER. This CDR3 has 14 residues. Trimming cost V 3 bases and J 3 bases, with 12 bases left between them.

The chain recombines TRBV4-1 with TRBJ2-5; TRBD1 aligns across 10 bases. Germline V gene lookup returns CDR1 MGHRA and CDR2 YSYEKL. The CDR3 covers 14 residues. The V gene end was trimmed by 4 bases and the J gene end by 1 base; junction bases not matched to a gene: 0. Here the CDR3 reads CASSRTGGQETQYF. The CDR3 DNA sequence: TGCGCCAGCAGCCGGACAGGGGGCCAAGAGACCCAGTACTTC.

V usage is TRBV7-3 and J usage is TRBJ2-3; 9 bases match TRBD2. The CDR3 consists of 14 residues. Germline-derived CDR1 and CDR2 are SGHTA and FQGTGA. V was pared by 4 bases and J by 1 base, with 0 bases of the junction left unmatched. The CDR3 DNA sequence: TGTGCCAGCAGCTCTAGCGGGGGCACAGATACGCAGTATTTT. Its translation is CASSSSGGTDTQYF. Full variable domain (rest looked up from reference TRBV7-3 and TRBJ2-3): GAGVSQTPSNKVTEKGKYVELRCDPISGHTALYWYRQSLGQGPEFLIYFQGTGAADDSGLPNDRFFAVRPEGSVSTLKIQRTERGDSAVYLCASSSSGGTDTQYFGPGTRLTVL.

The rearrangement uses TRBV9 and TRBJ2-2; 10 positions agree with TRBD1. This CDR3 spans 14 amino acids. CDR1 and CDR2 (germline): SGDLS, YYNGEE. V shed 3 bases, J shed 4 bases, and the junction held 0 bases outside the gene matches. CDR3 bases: TGTGCCAGCAGCGGGACAGGGGGCACCGGGGAGCTGTTTTTT. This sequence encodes CASSGTGGTGELFF. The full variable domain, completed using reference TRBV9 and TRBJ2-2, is DSGVTQTPKHLITATGQRVTLRCSPRSGDLSVYWYQQSLDQGLQFLIQYYNGEERAKGNILERFSAQQFPDLHSELNLSSLELGDSALYFCASSGTGGTGELFFGEGSRLTVL.

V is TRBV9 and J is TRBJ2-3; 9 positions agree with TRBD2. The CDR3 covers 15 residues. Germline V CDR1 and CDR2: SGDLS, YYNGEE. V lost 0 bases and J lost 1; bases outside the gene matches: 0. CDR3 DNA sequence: TGTGCCAGCAGCGTAGGGACTAGCGGCACAGATACGCAGTATTTT. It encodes CASSVGTSGTDTQYF.